Sequencing of this TCR beta chain was carried out in a study of T cell changes during pregnancy in multiple sclerosis. Only in-frame clones appear in the TCRdb table, and some are missing; sequencing was by immunoSEQ multiplex PCR. The sample consists of about 70,000 clones, 90% to 95% of them appearing once. Germline V gene lookup returns CDR1 SGHDT and CDR2 YYEEEE. CDR3 length: 17 amino acids. The V gene end was trimmed by 0 bases and the J gene end by 4 bases; junction bases not matched to a gene: 11. The chain combines TRBV5-6 with TRBJ2-5, with 8 bases fitting TRBD2. This TCR was recovered from a female donor in good health, enrolled as a control in a pregnancy study. Sequenced material: peripheral blood, taken in the second trimester of pregnancy. The CDR3 nucleotides read TGTGCCAGCAGCTTGGGGGTAGCGGGGTTAAATGGAGAGACCCAGTACTTC. It codes for CASSLGVAGLNGETQYF.